This T cell receptor beta chain was captured by sequencing in a study of blood T cell repertoires in COVID-19. Turning to the study itself: The origin of the acute and convalescent COVID-19 samples was the United States, Italy and Spain.

This clone is a singleton in its sample. Germline V gene sequence: CDR1 SNHLY, CDR2 FYNNEI. The CDR3 runs to 18 residues. V was pared by 4 bases and J by 0 bases, with 13 bases of the junction left unmatched. Original processing notes: Estimation of nucleated cell counts relied on the amplification of reference gene primers. TCRdb's table, derived via immunoSEQ multiplex PCR, lists solely in-frame clones and lacks some. D and trimming come from the DNA, and the V and J calls and clone size come from that table. This table holds around 40,000 clones, about four fifths found once. The material sequenced was peripheral blood. The rearrangement joins TRBV2 to TRBJ2-5; the match to TRBD1 covers 8 bases. This TCR derives from an elderly man with active or convalescent COVID-19. Written as DNA, the CDR3 is TGTGCCAGCAGTGCTATACTCCTAGGACAGGGTGACCAAGAGACCCAGTACTTC. Protein: CASSAILLGQGDQETQYF.